A single sample gave rise to the 15 T cell receptor beta chains below, sequenced in a study of blood T cell repertoires in COVID-19. Assay: immunoSEQ multiplex PCR; the TCRdb copy retains only in-frame clones and omits some. The profile shows about 160,000 clones, less than 85% of them singletons. The sample consisted of peripheral blood. All receptors derive from a human donor with acute or convalescent COVID-19. The donor label of this sample is uncertain.

This clone turned up a few times. This chain links TRBV5-1 with TRBJ2-7; the match to TRBD1 covers 7 bases. Germline-derived CDR1 and CDR2 are SGHRS and YFSETQ. V shed 4 bases, J shed 1 base, and the junction held 5 bases outside the gene matches. The CDR3 length is 14 residues. DNA for the CDR3: TGCGCCAGCAGCATCGGGACAGCGTCCTACGAGCAGTACTTC. It encodes CASSIGTASYEQYF.

The chain carries TRBV18 and TRBJ2-7; 8 bases match TRBD1. The CDR3 has 15 amino acids. The germline V gene has CDR1 KGHSH and CDR2 LQKENI. With 6 bases clipped from V and 3 bases from J, the junction kept 10 bases outside the gene matches. The CDR3 nucleotides are TGTGCCAGCTCCACCCTCGACAGGGGAAACTACGAGCAGTACTTC. Amino acids: CASSTLDRGNYEQYF.

CDR3 bases: TGTGCCAGCAGCTTAGGGACAGGGGGCGAGGGTGAGCAGTTCTTC. Protein product: CASSLGTGGEGEQFF. The chain has TRBV7-3 and TRBJ2-1; 12 bases are shared with TRBD1. The CDR3 length is 15 residues. Germline assignment: CDR1 SGHTA and CDR2 FQGTGA. With 2 bases clipped from V and 9 bases from J, the junction kept 5 bases outside the gene matches.

V gene TRBV7-9 combines with J gene TRBJ1-2, with D maybe TRBD1 (5 bases). The CDR3 spans 14 residues. V was trimmed by 3 bases and J by 8 bases, leaving 16 bases between them. CDR1 is SEHNR, CDR2 FQNEAQ, per germline (reference sequence). The CDR3 loop is CASSFNSGPGGYTF. As DNA, the CDR3 is TGTGCCAGCAGCTTTAACTCAGGGCCTGGGGGCTACACCTTC.

This clone was recorded only once. This sequence joins TRBV4-3 and TRBJ2-7; 7 bases agree with TRBD1. Germline assignment: CDR1 LGHNA and CDR2 YSLEER. J was trimmed by 1 base and V by 2 bases; bases with no gene match: 8. The CDR3 has 16 amino acids. This chain's CDR3 is CASSQKLGTESYEQYF. The CDR3 bases are TGCGCCAGCAGCCAAAAGCTCGGGACAGAATCCTACGAGCAGTACTTC.

The rearrangement links TRBV4-2 to TRBJ1-5; 12 bases align to TRBD1. V gave up 3 bases and J gave up 6 bases; unmatched junction bases: 9. CDR3 size: 17 residues. CDR1 is LGHNA, CDR2 YNFKEQ, per germline. The DNA of the CDR3 is TGTGCCAGCAGCCAGGGACAGGGGGCCGGGGGCAGTCAGCCCCAGCATTTT. This sequence encodes CASSQGQGAGGSQPQHF.

There are a few counts of this clone. This chain connects TRBV28 to TRBJ1-2; a weak D match, TRBD1 (6 bases). The CDR3 has 13 residues. V gave up 3 bases and J gave up 7 bases, with 12 bases separating them. Germline CDR1 reads MDHEN; CDR2 reads SYDVKM. The CDR3 nucleotides read TGTGCCAGCAGTTTGACAGGCCAACTTGGCTACACCTTC. It encodes CASSLTGQLGYTF.

The J gene is TRBJ2-7, the V gene TRBV11-3, with TRBD2 as a possible D gene (6 bases). CDR1 is SGHNT and CDR2 is YENEEA in the germline V gene. The V end lost 1 base, the J end lost 0 bases, and 13 bases lay between the germline ends. The CDR3 extends over 16 amino acids. CDR3 DNA sequence: TGTGCCAGCAGCTTAGCGGGGCGGGGCCTCTCCTACGAGCAGTACTTC. Its protein product is CASSLAGRGLSYEQYF.

V gene TRBV5-1 combines with J gene TRBJ1-1; no definite D call. The ends were cut back, 0 bases at V and 1 base at J, with 4 bases in the middle. The CDR3 is 13 amino acids. The germline CDR1 and CDR2 sequences are SGHRS and YFSETQ. The CDR3 spells CASSLDRNTEAFF. The CDR3 DNA is TGCGCCAGCAGCTTGGACAGGAACACTGAAGCTTTCTTT.

CDR3 bases: TGTGCCAGCAACAGGGGGCGTGGGGAGAACACTGAAGCTTTCTTT. The encoded protein is CASNRGRGENTEAFF. J is TRBJ1-1 and V is TRBV11-3, with 9 positions matching TRBD1. From germline, CDR1 is SGHNT and CDR2 YENEEA. The CDR3 contains 15 residues. Trimming removed 7 bases from V and 1 base from J; junction bases left unmatched: 7.

The rearrangement joins TRBV20-1 to TRBJ1-1, with TRBD1 matching over 7 bases. After removal of 3 bases from V and 0 bases from J, the junction contained 4 bases not matched to a gene. The CDR3 contains 14 residues. Germline V gene sequence: CDR1 DFQATT, CDR2 SNEGSKA (reference sequence). CDR3 loop: CSASLGGMNTEAFF. CDR3 DNA sequence: TGCAGTGCTAGTCTAGGGGGCATGAACACTGAAGCTTTCTTT.

On this clone itself: This could be a read error, since a much larger clone is one nucleotide away. This same CDR3 is encoded by further DNA sequences in the sample. The V gene is TRBV5-6, the J gene TRBJ1-2, with TRBD1 identical over 9 bases. Germline CDR1 is SGHDT and CDR2 is YYEEEE. The CDR3 spans 15 residues. The CDR3 protein is CASSRRTGVNYGYTF. DNA for the CDR3: TGCGCCAGCAGCCGTCGGACAGGGGTCAACTATGGCTACACCTTC. Full variable domain (outside the CDR3, taken from reference TRBV5-6 and TRBJ1-2): DAGVTQSPTHLIKTRGQQVTLRCSPKSGHDTVSWYQQALGQGPQFIFQYYEEEERQRGNFPDRFSGHQFPNYSSELNVNALLLGDSALYLCASSRRTGVNYGYTFGSGTRLTVV.

The V call is TRBV7-9, the J call TRBJ1-5; D unclear. Germline CDR1 and CDR2: SEHNR and FQNEAQ (reference sequence). This CDR3 is built from 12 residues. V lost 0 bases and J 9 bases, leaving 6 bases between the germline ends. The CDR3 bases are TGTGCCAGCAGCTTAGCCGGGTTGCCCCAGCATTTT. This sequence encodes CASSLAGLPQHF.

The rearrangement joins TRBV30 to TRBJ2-2, with 9 nucleotides matching TRBD2. There are 13 residues in the CDR3. CDR1 GTSNPN and CDR2 SVGIG come from the germline V gene (reference sequence). Trimming cost V 8 bases and J 5 bases; bases outside gene matches: 6. The CDR3 loop is CATAGGRTGELFF. In nucleotides, the CDR3 is TGTGCCACAGCGGGGGGTCGAACCGGGGAGCTGTTTTTT.

This clone was seen a few times. The chain carries TRBV27 and TRBJ1-1; 8 positions match TRBD1. V was clipped by 2 bases and J by 7 bases; unmatched bases: 6. This CDR3 comprises 14 residues. Germline CDR1 MNHEY, CDR2 SMNVEV (reference sequence). The DNA of the CDR3 is TGTGCCAGCAGTTTAAGGGGGGACAGGCATGAAGCTTTCTTT. This translates into CASSLRGDRHEAFF.